This entry lists 30 T cell receptor beta chains sequenced from one sample in a study of cytomegalovirus exposure and HLA in healthy donors. The table came from immunoSEQ multiplex PCR; TCRdb's copy has only in-frame clones and leaves some out. The sample holds more than 150,000 clones, about 80% seen once. The sequenced sample consisted of PBMCs. Receptors originate from a man between 18 and 35 years old in good health and CMV-seropositive.

This clone was counted only a few times. The CDR3 DNA sequence: TGTGCCAGCAAAATGCGAGGATATAGCAATCAGCCCCAGCATTTT. Amino acids: CASKMRGYSNQPQHF. The rearrangement links TRBV6-5 to TRBJ1-5; D gene unclear. This CDR3 spans 15 amino acids. Germline assignment: CDR1 MNHEY and CDR2 SVGAGI. Trimming took 7 bases from V and 0 from J, leaving 13 bases between them.

The chain combines TRBV28 with TRBJ1-5, with a possible D match to TRBD1 (6 bases). CDR3 size: 15 residues. Germline CDR1 and CDR2: MDHEN and SYDVKM. V was trimmed by 6 bases and J by 7 bases, leaving 19 bases between them. CDR3 sequence (DNA): TGTGCCAGCAGCCCAACCGGGACAATGAGCCAGCCCCAGCATTTT. This codes for CASSPTGTMSQPQHF. Supplemented by reference TRBV28 and TRBJ1-5, the full variable domain reads DVKVTQSSRYLVKRTGEKVFLECVQDMDHENMFWYRQDPGLGLRLIYFSYDVKMKEKGDIPEGYSVSREKKERFSLILESASTNQTSMYLCASSPTGTMSQPQHFGDGTRLSIL.

This rearrangement joins TRBV9 to TRBJ2-1; 8 bases match TRBD2. The ends lost 4 bases at V and 9 bases at J; junction bases unmatched: 9. Germline V lookup: CDR1 SGDLS, CDR2 YYNGEE. The CDR3 has 14 residues. CDR3 sequence reads: CASSFGTSNSEQFF. The CDR3 DNA sequence: TGTGCCAGCAGCTTTGGGACTAGTAACAGTGAGCAGTTCTTC.

The chain combines TRBV7-9 with TRBJ1-3; D gene ambiguous. The CDR3 covers 14 residues. Per germline, CDR1 SEHNR and CDR2 FQNEAQ (reference sequence). V was shortened by 9 bases and J by 1 base, with 13 bases between the two germline ends. This CDR3 reads CARSEVRSGNTIYF. The DNA of the CDR3 is TGTGCCAGGTCCGAGGTCCGTTCTGGAAACACCATATATTTT. Using reference TRBV7-9 and TRBJ1-3 for the parts outside the CDR3, the full variable domain is DTGVSQNPRHKITKRGQNVTFRCDPISEHNRLYWYRQTLGQGPEFLTYFQNEAQLEKSRLLSDRFSAERPKGSFSTLEIQRTEQGDSAMYLCARSEVRSGNTIYFGEGSWLTVV.

This CDR3 reads CASSVGPSGRDTQYF. DNA for the CDR3: TGTGCCAGCAGCGTGGGGCCTAGCGGGAGAGATACGCAGTATTTT. This chain links TRBV7-9 with TRBJ2-3; TRBD2 matches at 10 bases. V lost 5 bases and J lost 5; bases outside the gene matches: 7. Germline V gene sequence: CDR1 SEHNR, CDR2 FQNEAQ (reference sequence). CDR3 length: 15 amino acids.

V gene TRBV27 combines with J gene TRBJ1-5, with D unresolved. Per germline, CDR1 MNHEY and CDR2 SMNVEV (reference sequence). CDR3 length: 16 amino acids. Trimming took 2 bases from V and 0 from J, leaving 11 bases between them. Written as DNA, the CDR3 is TGTGCCAGCAGTTTAACGGGATACTATAGCAATCAGCCCCAGCATTTT. Translated: CASSLTGYYSNQPQHF.

This clone was recorded once. The chain links TRBV6-5 to TRBJ1-2; 12 positions agree with TRBD1. Germline-derived CDR1 and CDR2 are MNHEY and SVGAGI. This CDR3 comprises 14 residues. After removal of 7 bases from V and 6 bases from J, the junction contained 6 bases not matched to a gene. Here the CDR3 DNA reads TGTGCCAGCACCCGGGACAGGGGGCGGAATGGCTACACCTTC. Its protein product is CASTRDRGRNGYTF.

V gene TRBV5-5 combines with J gene TRBJ2-7; 7 nucleotides match TRBD1. The CDR3 spans 14 residues. V lost 1 base, J lost 2 bases, and 3 bases stayed unmatched. Germline V lookup: CDR1 SGHKS, CDR2 YYEKEE (reference sequence). The CDR3 loop is CASSLFQGAYEQYF. The CDR3 region has the DNA TGTGCCAGCAGCTTGTTTCAGGGGGCCTACGAGCAGTACTTC. The complete variable domain, with remaining parts taken from reference TRBV5-5 and TRBJ2-7, reads DAGVTQSPTHLIKTRGQQVTLRCSPISGHKSVSWYQQVLGQGPQFIFQYYEKEERGRGNFPDRFSARQFPNYSSELNVNALLLGDSALYLCASSLFQGAYEQYFGPGTRLTVT.

This clone was found a few times. The chain recombines TRBV6-5 with TRBJ1-2; no reliable D call. Trimming left V 7 bases short and J 6 bases short, with 12 bases between. Germline CDR1 is MNHEY and CDR2 is SVGAGI. CDR3 size: 12 residues. CDR3 amino acids: CASTLPGDGYTF. The CDR3 DNA follows: TGTGCCAGCACTCTACCGGGAGATGGCTACACCTTC.

This chain connects TRBV4-2 to TRBJ1-1, with 7 bases identical to TRBD1. This CDR3 spans 15 amino acids. Germline CDR1 LGHNA, CDR2 YNFKEQ. Losses at the gene ends were 1 base for V and 5 bases for J; bases not matched to a gene: 7. The CDR3 nucleotides read TGTGCCAGCAGCCAAGGGGTAGAGGGGGCTACTGAAGCTTTCTTT. Protein product: CASSQGVEGATEAFF.

The rearrangement uses TRBV9 and TRBJ1-1; no clear D gene. V shed 4 bases and J shed 1 base, with 11 bases lying between them. Germline V lookup: CDR1 SGDLS, CDR2 YYNGEE. The CDR3 has 14 amino acids. CDR3 bases: TGTGCCAGCAGCCGTCGCTTAGAGAACACTGAAGCTTTCTTT. Its protein product is CASSRRLENTEAFF.

This sequence joins TRBV18 and TRBJ2-1; TRBD2 matches at 11 bases. The germline gives CDR1 KGHSH, CDR2 LQKENI. With 2 bases clipped from V and 14 bases from J, the junction kept 8 bases outside the gene matches. This CDR3 is built from 14 residues. The CDR3: CASSPNLSGRDEFF. The CDR3 nucleotides are TGTGCCAGCTCACCAAATCTTAGCGGGAGGGATGAGTTCTTC.

The chain has TRBV18 and TRBJ2-7, with 7 bases lining up with TRBD2. J was trimmed by 1 base and V by 3 bases; bases with no gene match: 15. The CDR3 loop spans 18 amino acids. Germline CDR1 reads KGHSH; CDR2 reads LQKENI. This CDR3 reads CASSPDIILSGKSYEQYF. DNA for the CDR3: TGTGCCAGCTCACCCGATATAATTCTAAGCGGGAAATCCTACGAGCAGTACTTC.

The sample holds a few counts of this clone. This chain links TRBV5-6 with TRBJ2-7; D gene uncertain. Germline V gives CDR1 SGHDT, CDR2 YYEEEE. V lost 4 bases, J lost 4 bases, and 6 bases lay in between. The CDR3 has 11 amino acids. CDR3 in amino acids: CASSVSYEQYF. Written as DNA, the CDR3 is TGTGCCAGCAGCGTGTCGTACGAGCAGTACTTC. The full variable domain, its missing parts supplied by reference TRBV5-6 and TRBJ2-7, is DAGVTQSPTHLIKTRGQQVTLRCSPKSGHDTVSWYQQALGQGPQFIFQYYEEEERQRGNFPDRFSGHQFPNYSSELNVNALLLGDSALYLCASSVSYEQYFGPGTRLTVT.

This clone appeared once. The genes are TRBV7-3 and TRBJ2-3; D is uncertain. Trimming left V 5 bases short and J 3 bases short, with 9 bases between. In germline, CDR1 is SGHTA, CDR2 FQGTGA. The CDR3 is 13 amino acids. CDR3 amino acids: CASSPTMTDTQYF. Here the CDR3 DNA reads TGTGCCAGCAGCCCTACTATGACAGATACGCAGTATTTT.

The J gene is TRBJ2-3, the V gene TRBV14; D not certain. Germline V CDR1 and CDR2: SGHDN, FVKESK. V lost 4 bases and J 2 bases, leaving 10 bases between the germline ends. The CDR3 length is 14 residues. CDR3 nucleotides: TGTGCCAGCAGCCCGTCGAGACACACAGATACGCAGTATTTT. Its protein product is CASSPSRHTDTQYF.

The gene calls are TRBV2 and TRBJ1-1, with 7 bases matching TRBD1. Per germline, CDR1 SNHLY and CDR2 FYNNEI. V lost 6 bases and J lost 1; bases outside the gene matches: 8. The CDR3 has 15 amino acids. The CDR3 nucleotides read TGTGCCAGCAGCCTTTACAGGGGAAGGAACACTGAAGCTTTCTTT. Its protein product is CASSLYRGRNTEAFF. Using reference TRBV2 and TRBJ1-1 for the parts outside the CDR3, the full variable domain is EPEVTQTPSHQVTQMGQEVILRCVPISNHLYFYWYRQILGQKVEFLVSFYNNEISEKSEIFDDQFSVERPDGSNFTLKIRSTKLEDSAMYFCASSLYRGRNTEAFFGQGTRLTVV.

The chain uses TRBV2 and TRBJ2-7, with TRBD1 matching over 8 bases. The germline V gene encodes CDR1 SNHLY and CDR2 FYNNEI. J was trimmed by 5 bases and V by 5 bases; bases with no gene match: 8. The CDR3 totals 14 residues. CDR3 sequence reads: CASSWRQGLNEQYF. The CDR3 DNA sequence: TGTGCCAGCAGTTGGAGACAGGGGCTCAACGAGCAGTACTTC.

The V call is TRBV15, the J call TRBJ2-1, with TRBD1 matching 10 bases. Trimming at V came to 3 bases and at J to 7 bases, leaving 6 bases not matched to a gene. The CDR3 is 15 amino acids. Germline V CDR1 and CDR2: LNHNV, YYDKDF (reference sequence). For the CDR3, the DNA is TGTGCCACCAGCAGCGACAGGGGGCTAGGGAATGAGCAGTTCTTC. Its protein is CATSSDRGLGNEQFF.

This chain uses TRBV2 with TRBJ1-1; possibly TRBD1 for D (6 bases). This CDR3 has 14 residues. Per germline, CDR1 SNHLY and CDR2 FYNNEI. The V end was cut by 4 bases, the J end by 1 base, with 10 bases between. CDR3 DNA sequence: TGTGCCAGCAGTGGAGAAGGGGGGAACACTGAAGCTTTCTTT. Protein sequence: CASSGEGGNTEAFF.

V and J are TRBV29-1 and TRBJ1-2; no firm D call. V was clipped by 7 bases and J by 2 bases, with 14 bases between them. The CDR3 length is 13 residues. Germline loops: CDR1 SQVTM, CDR2 ANQGSEA. This chain's CDR3 is CSAEGEGNYGYTF. The CDR3 DNA reads TGCAGCGCCGAGGGTGAAGGGAACTATGGCTACACCTTC.

This chain links TRBV6-1 with TRBJ2-7; tentatively, D is TRBD1 (5 bases). Germline CDR1 and CDR2: MNHNS and SASEGT. V gave up 4 bases and J gave up 6 bases, with 13 bases separating them. This CDR3 region has 13 residues. As DNA, the CDR3 is TGTGCCAGCAGTGCTACCGACAGCCGCGAGCAGTACTTC. Translated: CASSATDSREQYF.

The chain combines TRBV27 with TRBJ2-1; 8 bases line up with TRBD2. Germline loops: CDR1 MNHEY, CDR2 SMNVEV (reference sequence). V lost 4 bases, J lost 9 bases, and 11 bases stayed unmatched. The CDR3 is made up of 15 amino acids. CDR3 bases: TGTGCCAGCAGTTCAGCGGGAGCAGGGGCGCGTGAGCAGTTCTTC. Amino acids: CASSSAGAGAREQFF.

The chain links TRBV28 to TRBJ2-3; TRBD2 agrees at 8 bases. CDR3 length: 14 residues. Germline assignment: CDR1 MDHEN and CDR2 SYDVKM. J gave up 3 bases and V 3 bases, and 2 bases lay outside the gene matches. CDR3 amino acids: CASSFPSGTDTQYF. CDR3 coding DNA: TGTGCCAGCAGTTTCCCTAGCGGGACAGATACGCAGTATTTT.

This clone was observed a handful of times. V and J are TRBV4-3 and TRBJ2-7, with D possibly being TRBD2 (5 bases). V was clipped by 1 base and J by 4 bases, with 11 bases between them. Germline loops: CDR1 LGHNA, CDR2 YSLEER. This CDR3 contains 14 residues. The CDR3, as DNA: TGCGCCAGCAGCCAAGCTACGGGGAGTTACGAGCAGTACTTC. Residues: CASSQATGSYEQYF.

The rearrangement uses TRBV14 and TRBJ2-3; 11 nucleotides align to TRBD2. The V gene's germline CDR1 is SGHDN and CDR2 FVKESK. With V trimmed by 5 bases and J by 0 bases, 4 bases remained unmatched. The CDR3 sequence is 16 residues long. The CDR3 loop is CASSFRTSGSTDTQYF. In DNA, the CDR3 is TGTGCCAGCAGCTTTCGGACTAGCGGGAGCACAGATACGCAGTATTTT.

This clone was detected a few times. The chain has TRBV7-9 and TRBJ2-7; TRBD1 aligns across 11 bases. This CDR3 contains 16 residues. Trimming took 4 bases from V and 2 from J; bases not matched to a gene: 7. The V gene's germline CDR1 is SEHNR and CDR2 FQNEAQ (reference sequence). CDR3 in amino acids: CASSSTPGQGAYEQYF. The DNA for the CDR3 is TGTGCCAGCAGCTCCACACCGGGACAGGGGGCCTACGAGCAGTACTTC.

The V call is TRBV5-1, the J call TRBJ2-7; the D is unclear. The CDR3 is 15 residues long. Germline V gives CDR1 SGHRS, CDR2 YFSETQ. Trimming pared 1 base from V and 2 bases from J, leaving 13 bases between. CDR3 bases: TGCGCCAGCAGCTTGATCCTGACTCAGCCCTACGAGCAGTACTTC. Its protein is CASSLILTQPYEQYF.

CDR3 residues: CASSLIQGYNEQFF. As DNA, the CDR3 is TGCGCCAGCAGCTTAATTCAGGGCTACAATGAGCAGTTCTTC. The V call is TRBV5-1, the J call TRBJ2-1, with D perhaps TRBD1 (5 bases). Looked up from germline, CDR1 is SGHRS and CDR2 is YFSETQ. V lost 2 bases and J 3 bases, leaving 9 bases between the germline ends. The CDR3 has 14 amino acids. Full variable domain (rest looked up from reference TRBV5-1 and TRBJ2-1): KAGVTQTPRYLIKTRGQQVTLSCSPISGHRSVSWYQQTPGQGLQFLFEYFSETQRNKGNFPGRFSGRQFSNSRSEMNVSTLELGDSALYLCASSLIQGYNEQFFGPGTRLTVL.

The CDR3 loop reads CATSRLGQPYTDTQYF. The CDR3 coding sequence is TGTGCCACCTCCCGTTTAGGACAGCCTTACACAGATACGCAGTATTTT. V usage is TRBV7-3 and J usage is TRBJ2-3; possible D gene TRBD1, 6 bases. Trimming left V 10 bases short and J 2 bases short, with 22 bases between. The CDR3 contains 16 residues. Germline V lookup: CDR1 SGHTA, CDR2 FQGTGA.